A selection of T cell receptor beta chains follows, all from one sample in a study of T cell responses to AZD1222 COVID-19 vaccine. Some clones are missing from TCRdb's copy, which holds only in-frame ones; the method was immunoSEQ multiplex PCR. The sample contains about 110,000 clones, more than 70% of which appear only once. The sequencing used peripheral blood, collected on day 0 of AZD1222 vaccination. These TCRs come from an adult in good health. Each CDR3 is given with its conserved first and last residue. The order of the fields is D gene, clone size, V gene, J gene, CDR3 length, CDR3 DNA, CDR3 protein. A D gene is named only where the DNA matches it firmly. Clone size is given for some rows only: seen once, a few or many times, or a class if the clone is expanded.

TRBD1,.,TRBV18,TRBJ1-2,15,TGTGCCAGCTCACTAGGACAGGGGAAGGGCTATGGCTACACCTTC,CASSLGQGKGYGYTF
.,.,TRBV18,TRBJ2-7,13,TGTGCCAGCTCACTACCGTCCGACTACGAGCAGTACTTC,CASSLPSDYEQYF
TRBD2,.,TRBV30,TRBJ2-5,19,TGTGCCTGGAGCGGATTAGGAGCGGGGGGGCCGAAGCAACGGGAGACCCAGTACTTC,CAWSGLGAGGPKQRETQYF
.,once,TRBV6-2/TRBV6-3,TRBJ1-5,16,TGTGCCAGCAGTTACATGGGGTTTGGGAGCAATCAGCCCCAGCATTTT,CASSYMGFGSNQPQHF
.,.,TRBV10-3,TRBJ1-4,13,TGTGCCATCCAGGGTCCCACGAGGGAAAAACTGTTTTTT,CAIQGPTREKLFF
.,.,TRBV27,TRBJ2-1,16,TGTGCCAGCAGTACAACTAGCTCGGGGACCTACAATGAGCAGTTCTTC,CASSTTSSGTYNEQFF
.,few,TRBV19,TRBJ2-7,16,TGTGCCAGTACTCAAAACCGGGACTTCCGAACCTACGAGCAGTACTTC,CASTQNRDFRTYEQYF
.,.,TRBV23-1,TRBJ2-5,13,TGCGCCAGCAGTCAGCTCGGTAGGGAGACCCAGTACTTC,CASSQLGRETQYF
.,.,TRBV7-9,TRBJ1-2,13,TGTGCCAGCAGCTCAAAGATTATTGATGGCTACACCTTC,CASSSKIIDGYTF
TRBD1,.,TRBV28,TRBJ1-2,12,TGTGCCAGCAGAGTTCCAGGGGGAGGCTACACCTTC,CASRVPGGGYTF
TRBD2,.,TRBV5-6,TRBJ2-2,17,TGTGCCAGCAGCCGGGGACTAGCGGGGGTCTTCACCGGGGAGCTGTTTTTT,CASSRGLAGVFTGELFF
.,.,TRBV15,TRBJ2-3,15,TGTGCCACCAGCAGAGACCCCTCTAGGACAGATACGCAGTATTTT,CATSRDPSRTDTQYF
.,.,TRBV7-8,TRBJ1-4,17,TGTGCCAGCAGCTCCCTGGTGAGGTATCCCGAGGATGAAAAACTGTTTTTT,CASSSLVRYPEDEKLFF
TRBD1,.,TRBV5-5,TRBJ2-7,16,TGTGCCAGCAGCTTGTTTTGGCCGGGACAGGGCTACGAGCAGTACTTC,CASSLFWPGQGYEQYF
.,.,TRBV9,TRBJ1-1,16,TGTGCCAGCAGCGCCAGCCCGGAGGGCCCAGGATCTGAAGCTTTCTTT,CASSASPEGPGSEAFF
TRBD2,once,TRBV5-4,TRBJ2-5,16,TGTGCCAGCAGCTCCCTAAGCGGGGGCTACCAAGAGACCCAGTACTTC,CASSSLSGGYQETQYF
.,.,TRBV2,TRBJ1-4,15,TGTGCCAGCAGTGAAAGGGGACTTACTAATGAAAAACTGTTTTTT,CASSERGLTNEKLFF
.,once,TRBV10-2,TRBJ1-1,13,TGCGCCAGCAGTGAACGGAAGAACACTGAAGCTTTCTTT,CASSERKNTEAFF
.,.,TRBV10-3,TRBJ2-1,14,TGTGCCACCAACAGGGGGGGGGACCGGTATGAGCAGTTCTTC,CATNRGGDRYEQFF